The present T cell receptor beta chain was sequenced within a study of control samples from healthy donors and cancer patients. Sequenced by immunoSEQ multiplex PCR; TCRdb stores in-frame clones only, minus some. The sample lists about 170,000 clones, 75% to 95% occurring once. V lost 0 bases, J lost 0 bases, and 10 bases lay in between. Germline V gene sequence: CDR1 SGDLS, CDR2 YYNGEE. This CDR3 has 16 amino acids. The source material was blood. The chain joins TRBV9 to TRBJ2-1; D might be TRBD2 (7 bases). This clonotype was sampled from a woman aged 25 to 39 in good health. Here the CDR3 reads CASSVGGGGSYNEQFF. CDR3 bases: TGTGCCAGCAGCGTAGGGGGAGGGGGCTCCTACAATGAGCAGTTCTTC. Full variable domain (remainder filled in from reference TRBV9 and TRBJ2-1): DSGVTQTPKHLITATGQRVTLRCSPRSGDLSVYWYQQSLDQGLQFLIQYYNGEERAKGNILERFSAQQFPDLHSELNLSSLELGDSALYFCASSVGGGGSYNEQFFGPGTRLTVL.